Given below is one T cell receptor (beta chain) in context. Its antigen is not identified. Quantitative 5'-RACE with molecular barcodes produced the TCR beta libraries. From the 5' RACE reads, TCRdb called clonotypes with MiXCR, one entry per CDR3 protein. Counted here are roughly 350,000 distinct CDR3 sequences, 8% occurring once; the ten biggest clones make up about 15%. The sample comes from a study of CD8 T cells in ankylosing spondylitis. Whole-study results and caveats: Reactive arthritis synovial fluid and blood were previously reported to contain some motif variants. A TCR beta motif of several highly homologous variants appeared characteristic of ankylosing spondylitis blood. Disease-associated clonotypes exhibited CD8+ identity and were relatively infrequent in peripheral blood. Disease-linked clones reportedly concentrated significantly in matched ankylosing spondylitis synovial fluid.

This TCR was recovered from a male donor with ankylosing spondylitis. The sample comprised blood, either unsorted or a sorted T cell fraction (not recorded which).

CDR3 region: CASSLEPGRELEAFF. CDR3 coding DNA: TGCGCCAGCAGCTTGGAGCCCGGCCGCGAGCTGGAAGCTTTCTTT. The genes are TRBV5-1 and TRBJ1-1; no clear D. CDR1 and CDR2 (germline): SGHRS, YFSETQ. V lost 0 bases, J lost 8 bases, and 17 bases lay in between. The CDR3 spans 15 residues.